This T cell receptor (beta chain) emerged from a study of CD8 T cells in Susac syndrome. Germline V gene data show CDR1 as DFQATT and CDR2 as SNEGSKA (reference sequence). V was clipped by 0 bases and J by 2 bases, with 14 bases between them. CDR3 size: 15 residues. An input of about 0.5 to 1 ug of RNA was subjected to reverse transcription using random hexamers. One entry per CDR3 protein, called by TCRdb with MiXCR from the immunoSEQ multiplex PCR reads. The profile shows some 120,000 distinct CDR3 sequences, 92% of them singletons. The TCR was taken from a human donor in good health. The chain uses TRBV20-1 and TRBJ2-7, with unresolved D. Source material: CD8+ T cells from PBMCs. CDR3 sequence: CSARDGRATTYEQYF. The CDR3 nucleotides are TGCAGTGCTAGAGATGGAAGGGCCACCACCTACGAGCAGTACTTC.